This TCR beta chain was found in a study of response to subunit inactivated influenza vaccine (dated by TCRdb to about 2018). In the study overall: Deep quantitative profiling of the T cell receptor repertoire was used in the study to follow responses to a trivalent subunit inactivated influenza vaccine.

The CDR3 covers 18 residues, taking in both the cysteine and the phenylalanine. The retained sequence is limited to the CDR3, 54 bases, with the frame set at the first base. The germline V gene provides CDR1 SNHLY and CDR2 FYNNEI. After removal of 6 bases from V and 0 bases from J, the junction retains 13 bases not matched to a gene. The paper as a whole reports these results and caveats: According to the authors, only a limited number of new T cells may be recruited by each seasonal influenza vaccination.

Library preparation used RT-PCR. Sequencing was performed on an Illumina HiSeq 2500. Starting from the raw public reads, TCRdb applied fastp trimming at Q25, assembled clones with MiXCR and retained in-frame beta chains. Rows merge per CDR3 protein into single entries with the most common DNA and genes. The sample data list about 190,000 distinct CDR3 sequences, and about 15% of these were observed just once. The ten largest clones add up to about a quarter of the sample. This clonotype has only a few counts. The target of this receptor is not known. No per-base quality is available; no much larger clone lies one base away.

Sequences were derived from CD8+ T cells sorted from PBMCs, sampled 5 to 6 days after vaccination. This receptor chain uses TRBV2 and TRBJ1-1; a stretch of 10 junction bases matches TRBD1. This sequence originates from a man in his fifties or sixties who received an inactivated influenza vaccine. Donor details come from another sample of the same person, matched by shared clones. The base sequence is TGTGCCAGCAGAGAGACAGGGGGCGTAGTTTATTTGAACACTGAAGCTTTCTTT. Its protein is CASRETGGVVYLNTEAFF.